A single sample gave rise to the 3 T cell receptor beta chains below, sequenced in a study of low-dose radiotherapy and immunotherapy resistance in tumors. TRAV- and TRBV-specific primers were used for first-strand cDNA, which covered alpha and beta chains. For amplifying TCRs, the PCR ran for around 20 cycles with Phusion, which was used together with a constant-region primer and the adapter on the V primers. From the reads, TCRdb called clonotypes with MiXCR, one entry per CDR3 protein. In the table there are around 13,000 distinct CDR3 sequences, approximately 70% of which are singletons. The receptors stem from a human donor with advanced metastatic prostate, ovarian, gallbladder or colorectal cancer (not recorded which). This table probably holds off-target reads from a library built for another chain.

This rearrangement joins TRBV5-1 to TRBJ2-1; 11 nucleotides align to TRBD2. CDR1 and CDR2 from the germline V gene are SGHRS and YFSETQ. J gave up 4 bases and V 6 bases, and 3 bases lay outside the gene matches. The CDR3 loop spans 14 amino acids. CDR3: CASTIAGGYNEQFF. The CDR3 nucleotides are TGCGCCAGCACCATAGCGGGGGGGTACAATGAGCAGTTCTTC.

The CDR3 loop is CSVEPQGARVYGYTF. CDR3 DNA: TGCAGCGTTGAGCCGCAGGGGGCGCGGGTCTATGGCTACACCTTC. The rearrangement uses TRBV29-1 and TRBJ1-2; 8 bases line up with TRBD1. CDR1 and CDR2 from the germline V gene are SQVTM and ANQGSEA. With 3 bases clipped from V and 4 bases from J, the junction kept 10 bases outside the gene matches. This CDR3 is 15 amino acids long.

V gene TRBV20-1 combines with J gene TRBJ2-7, with D possibly being TRBD2 (7 bases). The V and J ends lost 6 bases and 2 bases respectively, with 14 bases between them. The CDR3 runs to 13 residues. Germline loops: CDR1 DFQATT, CDR2 SNEGSKA (reference sequence). The CDR3 sequence is CSAGGRETYEQYF. DNA of the CDR3: TGCAGTGCCGGGGGGCGGGAGACCTACGAGCAGTACTTC.